This T cell receptor beta chain is from a study of PD-L1 blockade in urothelial cancer. The templates were synthetic TCR analogs, and they were spiked into each PCR. The data were produced by immunoSEQ multiplex PCR, yet TCRdb's version contains in-frame clones alone and is incomplete. The data show about 50,000 clones, about 85% seen once. The CDR3 covers 15 residues. The trim removed 4 bases at V and 8 bases at J, leaving 9 bases unmatched. Germline V gene lookup returns CDR1 MNHNS and CDR2 SASEGT. This clone was seen more than once but under ten times. The chain has TRBV6-1 and TRBJ1-2; TRBD1 matches at 11 bases. Sequencing was performed on PBMCs, taken around atezolizumab (anti-PD-L1) treatment. This clonotype was sampled from a man in his sixties with urothelial cancer. This chain's CDR3 is CASSARRDRGDGYTF. CDR3 nucleotides: TGTGCCAGCAGTGCCCGCAGGGACAGGGGGGACGGCTACACCTTC.